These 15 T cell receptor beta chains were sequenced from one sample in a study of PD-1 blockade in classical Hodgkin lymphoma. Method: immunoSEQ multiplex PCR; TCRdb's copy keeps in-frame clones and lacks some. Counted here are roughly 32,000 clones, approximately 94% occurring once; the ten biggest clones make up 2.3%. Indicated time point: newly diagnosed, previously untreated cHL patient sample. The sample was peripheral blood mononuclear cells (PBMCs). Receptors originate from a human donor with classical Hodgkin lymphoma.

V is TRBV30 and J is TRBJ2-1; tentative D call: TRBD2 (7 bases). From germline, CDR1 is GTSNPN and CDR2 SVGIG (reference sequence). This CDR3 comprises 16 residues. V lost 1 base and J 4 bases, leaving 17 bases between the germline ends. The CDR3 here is CAWSEKGGSFYNEQFF. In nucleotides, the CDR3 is TGTGCCTGGAGTGAGAAGGGGGGGAGTTTTTACAATGAGCAGTTCTTC.

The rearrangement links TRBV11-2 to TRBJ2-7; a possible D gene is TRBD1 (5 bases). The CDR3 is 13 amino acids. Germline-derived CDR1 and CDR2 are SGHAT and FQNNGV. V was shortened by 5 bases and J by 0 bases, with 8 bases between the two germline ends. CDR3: CASSPDNSYEQYF. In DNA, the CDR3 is TGTGCCAGCAGCCCGGACAACTCCTACGAGCAGTACTTC.

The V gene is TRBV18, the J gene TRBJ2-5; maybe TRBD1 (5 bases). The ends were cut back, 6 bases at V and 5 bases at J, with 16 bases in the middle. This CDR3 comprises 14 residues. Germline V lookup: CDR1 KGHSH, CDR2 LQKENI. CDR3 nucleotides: TGTGCCAGCTCCCCAGTGCAGGGTGGGGAGACCCAGTACTTC. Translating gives CASSPVQGGETQYF. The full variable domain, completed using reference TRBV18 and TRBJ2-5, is NAGVMQNPRHLVRRRGQEARLRCSPMKGHSHVYWYRQLPEEGLKFMVYLQKENIIDESGMPKERFSAEFPKEGPSILRIQQVVRGDSAAYFCASSPVQGGETQYFGPGTRLLVL.

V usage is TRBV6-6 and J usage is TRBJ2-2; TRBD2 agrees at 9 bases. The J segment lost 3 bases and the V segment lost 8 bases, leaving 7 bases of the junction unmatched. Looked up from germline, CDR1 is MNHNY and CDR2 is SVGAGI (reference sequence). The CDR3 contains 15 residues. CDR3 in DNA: TGTGCCAGCGGGGGGCTAGCGGGGTACACCGGGGAGCTGTTTTTT. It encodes CASGGLAGYTGELFF.

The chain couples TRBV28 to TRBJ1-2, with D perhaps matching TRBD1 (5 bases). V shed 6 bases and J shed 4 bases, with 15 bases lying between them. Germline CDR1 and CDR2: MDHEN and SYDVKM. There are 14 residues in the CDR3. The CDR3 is CASSSSGALYGYTF. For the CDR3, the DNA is TGTGCCAGCAGCTCAAGTGGGGCTCTCTATGGCTACACCTTC.

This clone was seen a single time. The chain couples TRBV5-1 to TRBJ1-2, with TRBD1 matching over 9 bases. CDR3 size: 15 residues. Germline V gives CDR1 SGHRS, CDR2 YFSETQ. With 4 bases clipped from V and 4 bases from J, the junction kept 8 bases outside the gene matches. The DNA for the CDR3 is TGCGCCAGCAGCCTAGGGGGGACAGGGATCTATGGCTACACCTTC. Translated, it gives CASSLGGTGIYGYTF.

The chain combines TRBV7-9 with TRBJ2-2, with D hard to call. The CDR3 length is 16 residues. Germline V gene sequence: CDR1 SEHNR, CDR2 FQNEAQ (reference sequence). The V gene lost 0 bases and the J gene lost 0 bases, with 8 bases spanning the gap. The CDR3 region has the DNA TGTGCCAGCAGCTTAGCAATCATTACGAACACCGGGGAGCTGTTTTTT. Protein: CASSLAIITNTGELFF.

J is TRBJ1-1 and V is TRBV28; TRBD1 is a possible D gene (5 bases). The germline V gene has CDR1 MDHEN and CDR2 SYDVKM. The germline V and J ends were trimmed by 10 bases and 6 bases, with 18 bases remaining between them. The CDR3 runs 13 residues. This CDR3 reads CATQLWGFSEAFF. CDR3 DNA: TGTGCCACCCAACTTTGGGGGTTTTCTGAAGCTTTCTTT. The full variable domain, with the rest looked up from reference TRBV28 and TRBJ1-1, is DVKVTQSSRYLVKRTGEKVFLECVQDMDHENMFWYRQDPGLGLRLIYFSYDVKMKEKGDIPEGYSVSREKKERFSLILESASTNQTSMYLCATQLWGFSEAFFGQGTRLTVV.

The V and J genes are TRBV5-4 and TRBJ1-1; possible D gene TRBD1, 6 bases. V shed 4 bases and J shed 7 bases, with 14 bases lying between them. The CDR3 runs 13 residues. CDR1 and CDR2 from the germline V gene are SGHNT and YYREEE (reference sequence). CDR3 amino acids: CASSERTVGEAFF. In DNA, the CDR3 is TGTGCCAGCAGCGAAAGGACAGTGGGTGAAGCTTTCTTT.

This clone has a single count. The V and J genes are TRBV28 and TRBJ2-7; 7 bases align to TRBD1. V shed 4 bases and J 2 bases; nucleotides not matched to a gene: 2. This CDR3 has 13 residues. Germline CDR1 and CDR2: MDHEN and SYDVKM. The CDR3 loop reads CASSWTGPYEQYF. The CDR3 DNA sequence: TGTGCCAGCAGTTGGACAGGTCCCTACGAGCAGTACTTC. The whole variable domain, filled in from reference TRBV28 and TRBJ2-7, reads DVKVTQSSRYLVKRTGEKVFLECVQDMDHENMFWYRQDPGLGLRLIYFSYDVKMKEKGDIPEGYSVSREKKERFSLILESASTNQTSMYLCASSWTGPYEQYFGPGTRLTVT.

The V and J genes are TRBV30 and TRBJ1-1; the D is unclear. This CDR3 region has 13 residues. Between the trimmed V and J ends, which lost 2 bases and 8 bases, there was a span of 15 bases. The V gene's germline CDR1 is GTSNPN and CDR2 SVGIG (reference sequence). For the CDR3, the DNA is TGTGCCTGGAGTCTAGAGATAAGGCGGGAAGCTTTCTTT. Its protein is CAWSLEIRREAFF.

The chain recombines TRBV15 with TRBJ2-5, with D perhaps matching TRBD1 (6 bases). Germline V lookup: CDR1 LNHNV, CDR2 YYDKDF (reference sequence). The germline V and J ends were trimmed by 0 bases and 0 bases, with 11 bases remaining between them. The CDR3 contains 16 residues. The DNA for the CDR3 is TGTGCCACCAGCAGAGATAAAGACAGGTACCAAGAGACCCAGTACTTC. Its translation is CATSRDKDRYQETQYF.

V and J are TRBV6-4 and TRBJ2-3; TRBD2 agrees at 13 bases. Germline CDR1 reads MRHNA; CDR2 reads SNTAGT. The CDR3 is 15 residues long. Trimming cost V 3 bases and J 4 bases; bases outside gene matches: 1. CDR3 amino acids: CASSEGTSGADTQYF. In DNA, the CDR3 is TGTGCCAGCAGTGAGGGGACTAGCGGGGCAGATACGCAGTATTTT.

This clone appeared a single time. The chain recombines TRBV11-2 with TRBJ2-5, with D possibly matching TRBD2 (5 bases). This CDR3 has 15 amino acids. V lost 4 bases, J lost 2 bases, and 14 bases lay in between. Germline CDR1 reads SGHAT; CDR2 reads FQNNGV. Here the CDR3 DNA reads TGTGCCAGCAGCTCCTTGAGACGGGGTCAAGAGACCCAGTACTTC. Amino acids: CASSSLRRGQETQYF.

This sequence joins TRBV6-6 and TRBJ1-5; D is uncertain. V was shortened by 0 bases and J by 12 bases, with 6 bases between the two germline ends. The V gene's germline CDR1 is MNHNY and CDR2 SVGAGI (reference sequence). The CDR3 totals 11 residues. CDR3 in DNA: TGTGCCAGCAGTTACTCTAGACACCAGCATTTT. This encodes CASSYSRHQHF.